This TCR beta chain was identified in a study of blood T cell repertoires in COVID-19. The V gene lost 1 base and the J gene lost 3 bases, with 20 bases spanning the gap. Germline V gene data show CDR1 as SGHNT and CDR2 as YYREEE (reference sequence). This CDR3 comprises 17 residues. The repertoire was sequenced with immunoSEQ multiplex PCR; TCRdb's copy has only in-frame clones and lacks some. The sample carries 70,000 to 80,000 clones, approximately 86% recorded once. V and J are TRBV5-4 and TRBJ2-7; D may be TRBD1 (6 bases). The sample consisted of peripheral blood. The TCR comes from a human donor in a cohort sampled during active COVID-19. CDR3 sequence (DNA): TGTGCCAGCAGCTTGCGACCCGGCAGGGGAGAGAACTACGAGCAGTACTTC. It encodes CASSLRPGRGENYEQYF.